This TCR beta chain emerged from a study of T cells after yellow fever vaccination. After removal of 4 bases from V and 2 bases from J, the junction contained 5 bases not matched to a gene. CDR3 length equals 16 residues. Germline lookup yields CDR1 SGHKS and CDR2 YYEKEE (reference sequence). The study made its TCR cDNA through 5'RACE template switching. That step introduced a universal primer site along with UMIs. TCRdb itself ran the 5' RACE reads through MiXCR, one entry per CDR3 protein. The sample has 500,000 to 650,000 distinct CDR3 sequences, around a sixth seen once. The receptor's source is a man aged 18 to 30 who received the YFV17D yellow fever vaccine. This chain connects TRBV5-5 to TRBJ2-1; 11 positions match TRBD1. Sequenced here: PBMCs, sampled around 5 days after the first yellow fever vaccination. The chain's CDR3 is CASSDGGQGAYNEQFF. The CDR3 coding sequence is TGTGCCAGCAGCGATGGGGGACAGGGGGCCTACAATGAGCAGTTCTTC. Full variable domain (rest looked up from reference TRBV5-5 and TRBJ2-1): DAGVTQSPTHLIKTRGQQVTLRCSPISGHKSVSWYQQVLGQGPQFIFQYYEKEERGRGNFPDRFSARQFPNYSSELNVNALLLGDSALYLCASSDGGQGAYNEQFFGPGTRLTVL.